The following is a T cell receptor (beta chain) sequence with its context. The target antigen is unknown. The CDR3 contains 15 residues. The ends were cut back, 6 bases at V and 1 base at J, with 13 bases in the middle. Germline V gene sequence: CDR1 SEHNR, CDR2 FQNEAQ (reference sequence). TCRdb independently ran MiXCR on the 5' RACE reads; one entry per CDR3 protein. The table has around 370,000 distinct CDR3 sequences, under 25% seen once. This entry is derived from a study of T-cell memory formation after mild COVID-19. Study observations and caveats: Some clones that responded turned up in pre-infection memory, which suggests that cross-reactive memory joined in.

This receptor was identified in an adult woman who had mild COVID-19 (a few samples of this study predate the infection). Cell type and time point are not known. J is TRBJ1-5 and V is TRBV7-9; D gene ambiguous. Sequenced material: PBMCs or a T cell subset sorted from them (not recorded which). In DNA, the CDR3 is TGTGCCAGCAGACCGAACGTGGGCAGCAATCAGCCCCAGCATTTT. Translated: CASRPNVGSNQPQHF.